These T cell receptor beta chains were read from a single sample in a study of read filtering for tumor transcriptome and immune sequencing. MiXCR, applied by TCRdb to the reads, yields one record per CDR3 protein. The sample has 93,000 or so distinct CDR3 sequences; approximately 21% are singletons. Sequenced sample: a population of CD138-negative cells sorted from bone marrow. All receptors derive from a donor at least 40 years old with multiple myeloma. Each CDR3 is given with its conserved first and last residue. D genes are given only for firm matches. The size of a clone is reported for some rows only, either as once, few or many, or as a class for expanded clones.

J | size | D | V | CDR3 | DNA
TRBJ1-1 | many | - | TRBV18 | CASSPGEGTEAFF | TGTGCCAGCTCACCGGGGGAGGGCACTGAAGCTTTCTTT
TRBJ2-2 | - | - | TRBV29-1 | CSVDPGHGELFF | TGCAGCGTGGACCCGGGCCACGGGGAGCTGTTTTTT
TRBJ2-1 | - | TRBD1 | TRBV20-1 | CSARDRFYRGRVVEQFF | TGCAGTGCTAGAGATCGTTTTTACAGGGGGCGAGTTGTTGAGCAGTTCTTC
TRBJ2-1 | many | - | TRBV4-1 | CASSQDPPSTSSYNEQFF | TGCGCCAGCAGCCAAGATCCCCCTAGTACGAGCTCCTACAATGAGCAGTTCTTC
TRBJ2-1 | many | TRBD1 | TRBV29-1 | CSVSGTGRNEQFF | TGCAGCGTCTCCGGGACAGGGAGGAATGAGCAGTTCTTC
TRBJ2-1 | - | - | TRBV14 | CASSQRGTAEYNEQFF | TGTGCCAGCAGCCAGAGGGGGACGGCGGAATACAATGAGCAGTTCTTC
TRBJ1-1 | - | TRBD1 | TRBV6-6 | CAGRPQGDLLSAFF | TGTGCCGGCAGGCCCCAGGGGGACTTGCTATCAGCTTTCTTT
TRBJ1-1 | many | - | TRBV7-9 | CASSLSADTEAFF | TGTGCCAGCAGCTTATCGGCAGACACTGAAGCTTTCTTT
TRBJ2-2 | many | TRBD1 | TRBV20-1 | CSARSSGQVNTGELFF | TGCAGTGCTAGATCTTCAGGACAGGTCAACACCGGGGAGCTGTTTTTT
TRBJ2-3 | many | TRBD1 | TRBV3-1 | CASSQAGGGTDTQYF | TGTGCCAGCAGCCAAGCAGGGGGCGGCACAGATACGCAGTATTTT
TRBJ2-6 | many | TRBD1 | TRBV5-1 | CASSWGTGRSGANVLTF | TGCGCCAGCAGCTGGGGGACAGGCCGCTCTGGGGCCAACGTCCTGACTTTC